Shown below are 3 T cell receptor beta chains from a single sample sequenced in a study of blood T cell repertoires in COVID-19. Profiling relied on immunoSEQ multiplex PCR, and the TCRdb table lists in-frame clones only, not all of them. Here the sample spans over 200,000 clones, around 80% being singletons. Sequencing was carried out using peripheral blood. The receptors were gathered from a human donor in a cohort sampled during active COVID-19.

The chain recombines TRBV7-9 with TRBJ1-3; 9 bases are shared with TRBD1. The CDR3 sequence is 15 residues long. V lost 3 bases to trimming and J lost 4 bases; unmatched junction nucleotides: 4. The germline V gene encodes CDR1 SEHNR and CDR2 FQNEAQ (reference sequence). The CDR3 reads CASSLQQGAGNTIYF. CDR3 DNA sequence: TGTGCCAGCAGCTTGCAACAGGGGGCGGGAAACACCATATATTTT.

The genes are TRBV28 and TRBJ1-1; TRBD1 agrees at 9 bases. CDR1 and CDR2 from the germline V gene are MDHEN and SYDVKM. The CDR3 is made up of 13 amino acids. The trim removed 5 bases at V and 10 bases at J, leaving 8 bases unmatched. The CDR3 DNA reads TGTGCCAGCAGTCACGGGGGGACAGGGAGAGCTTTCTTT. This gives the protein CASSHGGTGRAFF.

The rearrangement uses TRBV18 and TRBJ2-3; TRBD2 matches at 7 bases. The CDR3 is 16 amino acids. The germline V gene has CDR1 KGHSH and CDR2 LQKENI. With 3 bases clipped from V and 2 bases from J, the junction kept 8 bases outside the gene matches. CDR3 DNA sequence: TGTGCCAGCTCACCGTTGGCGGGAGACCCCACAGATACGCAGTATTTT. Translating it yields CASSPLAGDPTDTQYF.